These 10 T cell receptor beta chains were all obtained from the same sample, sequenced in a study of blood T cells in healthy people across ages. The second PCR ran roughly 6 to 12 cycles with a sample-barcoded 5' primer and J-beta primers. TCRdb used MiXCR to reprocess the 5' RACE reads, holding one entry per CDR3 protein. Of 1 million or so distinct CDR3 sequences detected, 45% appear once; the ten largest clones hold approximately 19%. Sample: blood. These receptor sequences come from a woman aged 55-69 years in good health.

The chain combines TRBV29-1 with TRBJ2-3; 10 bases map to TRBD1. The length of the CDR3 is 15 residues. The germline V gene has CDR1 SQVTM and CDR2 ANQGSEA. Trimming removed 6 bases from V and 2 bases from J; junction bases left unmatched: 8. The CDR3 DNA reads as TGCAGCGTCGTACCGGGACAGGGGAACACAGATACGCAGTATTTT. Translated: CSVVPGQGNTDTQYF.

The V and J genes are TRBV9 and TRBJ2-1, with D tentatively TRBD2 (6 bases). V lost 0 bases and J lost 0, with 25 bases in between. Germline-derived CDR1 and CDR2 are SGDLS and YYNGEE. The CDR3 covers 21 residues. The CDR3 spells CASSVESRALGGASSYNEQFF. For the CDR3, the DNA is TGTGCCAGCAGCGTAGAGTCCAGGGCCCTCGGCGGGGCGAGCTCCTACAATGAGCAGTTCTTC.

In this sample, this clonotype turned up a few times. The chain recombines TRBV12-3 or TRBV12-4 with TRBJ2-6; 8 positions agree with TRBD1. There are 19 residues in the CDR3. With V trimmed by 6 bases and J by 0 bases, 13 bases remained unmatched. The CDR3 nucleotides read TGTGCCAGCAGCACCGGGTATACAGGGGGGATCTCTGGGGCCAACGTCCTGACTTTC. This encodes CASSTGYTGGISGANVLTF.

Here the CDR3 reads CASRLLAGGNEQYF. The CDR3 coding sequence is TGTGCCAGCAGACTACTAGCGGGAGGCAATGAGCAGTACTTC. The rearrangement links TRBV12-3 or TRBV12-4 to TRBJ2-7; TRBD2 matches at 12 bases. This CDR3 has 14 amino acids. The trim removed 6 bases at V and 7 bases at J, leaving 7 bases unmatched.

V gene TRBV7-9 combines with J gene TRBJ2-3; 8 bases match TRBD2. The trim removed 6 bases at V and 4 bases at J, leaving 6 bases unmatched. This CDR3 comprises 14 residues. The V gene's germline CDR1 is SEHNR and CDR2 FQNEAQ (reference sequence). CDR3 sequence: CASRTLTSADTQYF. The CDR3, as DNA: TGTGCCAGCAGGACATTGACTAGCGCAGATACGCAGTATTTT. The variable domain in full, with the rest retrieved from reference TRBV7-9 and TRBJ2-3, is DTGVSQNPRHKITKRGQNVTFRCDPISEHNRLYWYRQTLGQGPEFLTYFQNEAQLEKSRLLSDRFSAERPKGSFSTLEIQRTEQGDSAMYLCASRTLTSADTQYFGPGTRLTVL.

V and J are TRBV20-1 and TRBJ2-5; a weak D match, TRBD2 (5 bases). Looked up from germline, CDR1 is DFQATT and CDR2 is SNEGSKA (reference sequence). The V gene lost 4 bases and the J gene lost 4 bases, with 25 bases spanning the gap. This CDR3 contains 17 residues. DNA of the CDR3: TGCAGTGCTATTCTCGGAGCTAGCAGGAGTGTGGGAGAGACCCAGTACTTC. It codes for CSAILGASRSVGETQYF.

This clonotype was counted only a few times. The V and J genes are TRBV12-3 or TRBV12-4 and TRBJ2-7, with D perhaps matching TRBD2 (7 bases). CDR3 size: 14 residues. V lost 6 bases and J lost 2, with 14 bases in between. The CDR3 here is CASRYGGRTYEQYF. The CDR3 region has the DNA TGTGCCAGCAGGTACGGGGGGCGGACCTACGAGCAGTACTTC.

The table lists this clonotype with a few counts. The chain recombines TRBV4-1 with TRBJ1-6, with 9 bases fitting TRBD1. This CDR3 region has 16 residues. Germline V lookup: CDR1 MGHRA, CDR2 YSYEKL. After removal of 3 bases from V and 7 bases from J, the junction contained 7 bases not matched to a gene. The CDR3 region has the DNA TGCGCCAGCAGCCACGGACCGGGACAGGGAAATTCACCCCTCCACTTT. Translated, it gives CASSHGPGQGNSPLHF.

As DNA, the CDR3 is TGTGCCAGCAGTGAAGGGATCCGGGGGGCCACGAATTCACCCCTCCACTTT. It translates to CASSEGIRGATNSPLHF. J is TRBJ1-6 and V is TRBV6-1; a weak D match, TRBD1 (6 bases). The CDR3 consists of 17 residues. Germline values: CDR1 MNHNS, CDR2 SASEGT. Between the trimmed V and J ends, which lost 1 base and 7 bases, there was a span of 17 bases.

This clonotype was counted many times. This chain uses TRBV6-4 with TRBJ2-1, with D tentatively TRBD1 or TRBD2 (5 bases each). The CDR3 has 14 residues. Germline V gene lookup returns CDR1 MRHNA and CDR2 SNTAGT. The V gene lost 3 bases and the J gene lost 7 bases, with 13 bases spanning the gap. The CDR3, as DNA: TGTGCCAGCAGTGAAGACATTTGGGGGAATGAGCAGTTCTTC. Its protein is CASSEDIWGNEQFF.